This passage covers 22 T cell receptor beta chains from one sample sequenced in a study of PD-1 blockade in classical Hodgkin lymphoma. TCRdb keeps only in-frame clones here, not all; method: immunoSEQ multiplex PCR. The sample includes about 8,500 clones, approximately 90% of them seen just once. Specified time point: cycle 4 day 1 (C4D1), after five to seven weeks of nivolumab. Each of the patients experienced relapse following autologous stem cell transplantation, and their brentuximab vedotin exposure differed. The sequencing here drew on peripheral blood mononuclear cells (PBMCs), taken before the fourth cycle of nivolumab. These receptors were obtained from a human donor with classical Hodgkin lymphoma.

J is TRBJ2-7 and V is TRBV11-2, with unresolved D. The CDR3 totals 12 residues. Trimming pared 3 bases from V and 6 bases from J, leaving 9 bases between. Germline loops: CDR1 SGHAT, CDR2 FQNNGV. Here the CDR3 DNA reads TGTGCCAGCAGCTTCGCTGGGGTCGAGCAGTACTTC. Translated, it gives CASSFAGVEQYF.

The chain uses TRBV14 and TRBJ2-2; the D is unclear. The germline gives CDR1 SGHDN, CDR2 FVKESK. V was pared by 0 bases and J by 7 bases, with 15 bases between. This CDR3 has 16 residues. The chain's CDR3 is CASSQDLDSFGGELFF. CDR3 DNA: TGTGCCAGCAGCCAAGATCTTGACTCTTTCGGCGGGGAGCTGTTTTTT.

V gene TRBV5-4 combines with J gene TRBJ1-2; D ambiguous. V was trimmed by 3 bases and J by 0 bases, leaving 15 bases between them. The CDR3 is 16 amino acids. Germline CDR1 reads SGHNT; CDR2 reads YYREEE (reference sequence). CDR3 sequence reads: CASSSSLDEANYGYTF. As DNA, the CDR3 is TGTGCCAGCAGCTCCTCCCTTGATGAAGCTAACTATGGCTACACCTTC.

This chain uses TRBV28 with TRBJ2-6, with TRBD1 identical over 8 bases. The J segment lost 0 bases and the V segment lost 6 bases, leaving 10 bases of the junction unmatched. The germline gives CDR1 MDHEN, CDR2 SYDVKM. The CDR3 has 18 amino acids. The CDR3 DNA is TGTGCCAGCAGACCCCAACGACAGGGGAGCTCTGGGGCCAACGTCCTGACTTTC. Translation: CASRPQRQGSSGANVLTF. Together with reference TRBV28 and TRBJ2-6, the CDR3 gives the full variable domain: DVKVTQSSRYLVKRTGEKVFLECVQDMDHENMFWYRQDPGLGLRLIYFSYDVKMKEKGDIPEGYSVSREKKERFSLILESASTNQTSMYLCASRPQRQGSSGANVLTFGAGSRLTVL.

There are a few counts of this clone. The chain is built from TRBV4-3 and TRBJ2-1; 13 bases agree with TRBD2. CDR3 length: 17 amino acids. J lost 14 bases, V lost 0 bases, and 13 bases had no gene match. Germline V lookup: CDR1 LGHNA, CDR2 YSLEER. The CDR3 spells CASSQDAGTSGVYGKFF. The CDR3 bases are TGCGCCAGCAGCCAAGATGCAGGGACTAGCGGGGTATATGGGAAGTTCTTC.

The V and J genes are TRBV20-1 and TRBJ2-5; TRBD1 might be the D (6 bases). Trimming shortened V by 8 bases and J by 5 bases, and 12 bases separated the two germline ends. The CDR3 sequence is 11 residues long. Looked up from germline, CDR1 is DFQATT and CDR2 is SNEGSKA (reference sequence). This CDR3 reads CSYRERETQYF. The CDR3 nucleotides read TGCAGTTACAGGGAGCGGGAGACCCAGTACTTC.

This chain uses TRBV29-1 with TRBJ2-4; TRBD1 matches at 9 bases. This CDR3 is built from 16 residues. Germline V gene lookup returns CDR1 SQVTM and CDR2 ANQGSEA. V shed 4 bases, J shed 3 bases, and the junction held 10 bases outside the gene matches. CDR3 residues: CSVVMDHRGRKNIQYF. DNA of the CDR3: TGCAGCGTTGTGATGGACCACAGGGGGCGCAAAAACATTCAGTACTTC.

CDR3 coding DNA: TGTGCCAGTAGTGCGGACAGTCGCCAAGAGACCCAGTACTTC. This gives the protein CASSADSRQETQYF. This chain connects TRBV19 to TRBJ2-5; D possibly corresponds to TRBD1 (6 bases). The length of the CDR3 is 14 residues. V was clipped by 5 bases and J by 1 base, with 11 bases between them. Germline V CDR1 and CDR2: LNHDA, SQIVND (reference sequence). Complete variable domain (other parts from reference TRBV19 and TRBJ2-5): DGGITQSPKYLFRKEGQNVTLSCEQNLNHDAMYWYRQDPGQGLRLIYYSQIVNDFQKGDIAEGYSVSREKKESFPLTVTSAQKNPTAFYLCASSADSRQETQYFGPGTRLLVL.

V usage is TRBV5-4 and J usage is TRBJ1-6, with 11 nucleotides matching TRBD1. The CDR3 length is 16 residues. V lost 4 bases and J lost 7; bases outside the gene matches: 7. The germline V gene has CDR1 SGHNT and CDR2 YYREEE (reference sequence). This CDR3 is CASSNNRDRGNSPLHF. The CDR3 DNA follows: TGTGCCAGCAGCAACAACCGGGACAGGGGGAATTCACCCCTCCACTTT.

The rearrangement links TRBV15 to TRBJ2-3; 9 nucleotides match TRBD2. Germline V gene sequence: CDR1 LNHNV, CDR2 YYDKDF (reference sequence). Trimming cost V 1 base and J 6 bases; bases outside gene matches: 5. The length of the CDR3 is 15 residues. The CDR3 nucleotides are TGTGCCACCAGCAGAGGGCGGGAGGGCCTGGATACGCAGTATTTT. It encodes CATSRGREGLDTQYF.

The chain uses TRBV7-9 and TRBJ2-3; 14 bases are a match to TRBD2. Germline values: CDR1 SEHNR, CDR2 FQNEAQ (reference sequence). V dropped 5 bases and J dropped 0; count of bases not matched to a gene: 7. There are 18 residues in the CDR3. The CDR3 reads CASSPTSGRVGSTDTQYF. DNA for the CDR3: TGTGCCAGCAGCCCGACTAGCGGGAGGGTTGGAAGCACAGATACGCAGTATTTT.

This clone was recorded a few times. The chain recombines TRBV5-1 with TRBJ2-3; D uncertain. CDR1 SGHRS and CDR2 YFSETQ come from the germline V gene. This CDR3 comprises 14 residues. The V end was cut by 4 bases, the J end by 1 base, with 10 bases between. Written as DNA, the CDR3 is TGCGCCAGCAGCCCCCCCAGCGGCACAGATACGCAGTATTTT. Its translation: CASSPPSGTDTQYF.

This rearrangement joins TRBV19 to TRBJ1-5; the match to TRBD1 covers 8 bases. This CDR3 contains 15 residues. Looked up from germline, CDR1 is LNHDA and CDR2 is SQIVND (reference sequence). After removal of 4 bases from V and 3 bases from J, the junction contained 5 bases not matched to a gene. The CDR3: CASSSGQGLNQPQHF. CDR3 sequence (DNA): TGTGCCAGTAGTAGTGGACAGGGACTCAATCAGCCCCAGCATTTT.

The gene calls are TRBV18 and TRBJ1-1; D unclear. Trimming cost V 4 bases and J 0 bases, with 6 bases left between them. Germline lookup yields CDR1 KGHSH and CDR2 LQKENI. The CDR3 length is 13 residues. CDR3 protein: CASSLGLNTEAFF. In DNA, the CDR3 is TGTGCCAGCTCACTCGGGCTGAACACTGAAGCTTTCTTT.

J is TRBJ2-1 and V is TRBV20-1; no firm D call. The germline CDR1 and CDR2 sequences are DFQATT and SNEGSKA (reference sequence). CDR3 length equals 11 residues. V lost 4 bases, J lost 4 bases, and 5 bases lay in between. CDR3 sequence reads: CSATPYNEQFF. CDR3 in DNA: TGCAGTGCTACACCTTACAATGAGCAGTTCTTC.

The rearrangement uses TRBV7-2 and TRBJ1-2; 7 bases map to TRBD1. The CDR3 totals 15 residues. Looked up from germline, CDR1 is SGHTA and CDR2 is FQGNSA. The J segment lost 0 bases and the V segment lost 5 bases, leaving 6 bases of the junction unmatched. CDR3 nucleotide sequence: TGTGCCAGCAGCCCAACGGGACAGACTAACTATGGCTACACCTTC. Translation gives CASSPTGQTNYGYTF.

The chain uses TRBV6-5 and TRBJ1-2, with 7 bases aligning to TRBD1. Germline V CDR1 and CDR2: MNHEY, SVGAGI. The CDR3 consists of 13 residues. Unmatched junction bases numbered 0, after V lost 0 bases and J lost 5 bases. CDR3 region: CASSYSTGYGYTF. The CDR3 DNA reads TGTGCCAGCAGTTACTCGACAGGGTATGGCTACACCTTC.

The rearrangement links TRBV13 to TRBJ2-6, with 7 nucleotides matching TRBD2. CDR1 is PRHDT, CDR2 FYEKMQ, per germline (reference sequence). Trimming took 6 bases from V and 0 from J; bases not matched to a gene: 8. The length of the CDR3 is 17 residues. This chain's CDR3 is CASRGGTAVSGANVLTF. In DNA form, the CDR3 reads TGTGCCAGCAGGGGGGGGACGGCTGTCTCTGGGGCCAACGTCCTGACTTTC.

This chain joins TRBV6-1 and TRBJ2-7; no clear D gene. Germline CDR1 and CDR2: MNHNS and SASEGT. V shed 4 bases and J shed 5 bases, with 3 bases lying between them. The CDR3 is 10 amino acids. CDR3 residues: CASSVHEQYF. In DNA form, the CDR3 reads TGTGCCAGCAGTGTACACGAGCAGTACTTC.

The chain joins TRBV9 to TRBJ1-2; the match to TRBD1 covers 12 bases. V shed 4 bases and J 6 bases; nucleotides not matched to a gene: 7. Germline CDR1 SGDLS, CDR2 YYNGEE. The CDR3 has 15 amino acids. CDR3 DNA: TGTGCCAGCAGCCGACCGGGACAGGGGGCGGATGGCTACACCTTC. Encoded protein: CASSRPGQGADGYTF.

This sequence joins TRBV9 and TRBJ1-2; D may be TRBD1 (6 bases). This CDR3 has 15 amino acids. The germline CDR1 and CDR2 sequences are SGDLS and YYNGEE. V shed 0 bases and J shed 4 bases, with 13 bases lying between them. In DNA, the CDR3 is TGTGCCAGCAGCGTAGGTCTACAGGGTTCCTATGGCTACACCTTC. Translation: CASSVGLQGSYGYTF.

The chain couples TRBV7-2 to TRBJ1-2; a possible D gene is TRBD1 (6 bases). The germline CDR1 and CDR2 sequences are SGHTA and FQGNSA. Trimming pared 6 bases from V and 6 bases from J, leaving 20 bases between. The CDR3 is made up of 15 amino acids. The CDR3 DNA is TGTGCCAGCAGTCGAATCAGGGGAAACTGGAATGGCTACACCTTC. This translates into CASSRIRGNWNGYTF.